This is a list of T cell receptor beta chains from one sample in a study of T cells after yellow fever vaccination. Via MiXCR, TCRdb re-called the 5' RACE reads, giving one row per CDR3 protein. The sample consists of some 220,000 distinct CDR3 sequences, 3% to 4% of them appearing once. The sequenced sample was CD4+ T cells sorted from PBMCs, obtained 10 days after the yellow fever booster vaccination. The receptors were sampled from a man in his late teens or twenties who received the YFV17D yellow fever vaccine. CDR3s include the opening cysteine and the closing phenylalanine or tryptophan. The order of the fields is clone size, D gene, J gene, V gene, CDR3 protein, CDR3 DNA. A D gene is named only where the DNA matches it firmly. Clone sizes are given selectively: once, few, many, or a class where the clone is expanded.

abundance: many; d_gene: .; j_gene: TRBJ2-5; v_gene: TRBV4-3; CDR3aa: CASSQGPGAGQETQYF; CDR3nt: TGCGCCAGCAGCCAGGGCCCCGGGGCAGGGCAAGAGACCCAGTACTTC
abundance: few; d_gene: .; j_gene: TRBJ1-5; v_gene: TRBV30; CDR3aa: CAWSKTTQPQHF; CDR3nt: TGTGCCTGGAGCAAAACTACGCAGCCCCAGCATTTT
abundance: .; d_gene: .; j_gene: TRBJ2-3; v_gene: TRBV5-1; CDR3aa: CASSLRRQYADTQYF; CDR3nt: TGCGCCAGCAGCTTGCGGAGACAGTATGCAGATACGCAGTATTTT
abundance: many; d_gene: .; j_gene: TRBJ1-4; v_gene: TRBV15; CDR3aa: CATSTQQVEKLFF; CDR3nt: TGTGCCACCAGCACCCAGCAAGTTGAAAAACTGTTTTTT
abundance: .; d_gene: .; j_gene: TRBJ2-4; v_gene: TRBV12-3/TRBV12-4; CDR3aa: CASTLAKNIQYF; CDR3nt: TGTGCCAGTACGCTAGCCAAAAACATTCAGTACTTC
abundance: few; d_gene: .; j_gene: TRBJ2-7; v_gene: TRBV20-1; CDR3aa: CSARHGQSFSYEQYF; CDR3nt: TGCAGTGCTAGACATGGACAGTCCTTCTCCTACGAGCAGTACTTC
abundance: many; d_gene: .; j_gene: TRBJ2-4; v_gene: TRBV6-5; CDR3aa: CASSPRSAKNIQYF; CDR3nt: TGTGCCAGCAGCCCCCGATCTGCCAAAAACATTCAGTACTTC
abundance: few; d_gene: TRBD1; j_gene: TRBJ2-7; v_gene: TRBV7-3; CDR3aa: CASSPRTGDEQYF; CDR3nt: TGTGCCAGCAGCCCCCGGACAGGGGACGAGCAGTACTTC
abundance: many; d_gene: .; j_gene: TRBJ2-2; v_gene: TRBV5-1; CDR3aa: CASSLDHSEIGELFF; CDR3nt: TGCGCCAGCAGCTTGGACCATAGCGAAATCGGGGAGCTGTTTTTT
abundance: many; d_gene: TRBD2; j_gene: TRBJ2-5; v_gene: TRBV20-1; CDR3aa: CSASPLAGGVQETQYF; CDR3nt: TGCAGTGCTAGCCCGCTAGCGGGGGGCGTACAAGAGACCCAGTACTTC
abundance: many; d_gene: .; j_gene: TRBJ1-1; v_gene: TRBV11-2; CDR3aa: CASSFLGSGTEAFF; CDR3nt: TGTGCCAGCAGCTTTCTGGGGTCGGGCACTGAAGCTTTCTTT
abundance: many; d_gene: TRBD1; j_gene: TRBJ2-7; v_gene: TRBV18; CDR3aa: CASSFPGQGYEQYF; CDR3nt: TGTGCCAGCTCATTTCCGGGACAGGGGTACGAGCAGTACTTC
abundance: .; d_gene: .; j_gene: TRBJ1-5; v_gene: TRBV7-2; CDR3aa: CASSLDPNQPQHF; CDR3nt: TGTGCCAGCAGCTTAGACCCCAATCAGCCCCAGCATTTT
abundance: .; d_gene: TRBD1; j_gene: TRBJ2-3; v_gene: TRBV6-2/TRBV6-3; CDR3aa: CASSEPGQGANTQYF; CDR3nt: TGTGCCAGCAGTGAACCGGGACAGGGGGCTAATACGCAGTATTTT
abundance: many; d_gene: TRBD1; j_gene: TRBJ2-5; v_gene: TRBV5-1; CDR3aa: CASSLDRVGQETQYF; CDR3nt: TGCGCCAGCAGCTTAGACAGGGTAGGACAAGAGACCCAGTACTTC
abundance: many; d_gene: .; j_gene: TRBJ2-3; v_gene: TRBV29-1; CDR3aa: CSVGGAGAATDTQYF; CDR3nt: TGCAGCGTTGGCGGGGCGGGGGCCGCCACAGATACGCAGTATTTT
abundance: few; d_gene: .; j_gene: TRBJ1-3; v_gene: TRBV3-1; CDR3aa: CASTQQGFSGNTIYF; CDR3nt: TGTGCCAGCACACAACAGGGTTTCTCTGGAAACACCATATATTTT
abundance: few; d_gene: .; j_gene: TRBJ2-7; v_gene: TRBV27; CDR3aa: CASSLSGAGRRTYEQYF; CDR3nt: TGTGCCAGCAGTTTATCGGGGGCAGGACGAAGGACCTACGAGCAGTACTTC
abundance: many; d_gene: .; j_gene: TRBJ1-6; v_gene: TRBV7-2; CDR3aa: CASSLAPGPNSPLHF; CDR3nt: TGTGCCAGCAGCTTAGCCCCAGGCCCGAATTCACCCCTCCACTTT
abundance: many; d_gene: TRBD1; j_gene: TRBJ2-1; v_gene: TRBV5-1; CDR3aa: CASSKSGQGYNEQFF; CDR3nt: TGCGCCAGCAGCAAGAGCGGACAGGGTTACAATGAGCAGTTCTTC
abundance: few; d_gene: .; j_gene: TRBJ1-1; v_gene: TRBV5-1; CDR3aa: CASSLGPGPNTEAFF; CDR3nt: TGCGCCAGCAGCTTGGGTCCGGGCCCCAACACTGAAGCTTTCTTT
abundance: many; d_gene: .; j_gene: TRBJ1-1; v_gene: TRBV12-3/TRBV12-4; CDR3aa: CASSFSLEAFF; CDR3nt: TGTGCCAGCAGTTTTAGCCTTGAAGCTTTCTTT
abundance: few; d_gene: .; j_gene: TRBJ1-2; v_gene: TRBV11-2; CDR3aa: CASNTPRGGVRRDGYTF; CDR3nt: TGTGCCAGCAACACCCCCCGAGGGGGTGTGAGGAGGGACGGCTACACCTTC
abundance: .; d_gene: .; j_gene: TRBJ1-2; v_gene: TRBV20-1; CDR3aa: CSATDPGGPSYGYTF; CDR3nt: TGCAGTGCTACCGACCCTGGGGGCCCCTCCTATGGCTACACCTTC
abundance: few; d_gene: TRBD2; j_gene: TRBJ2-2; v_gene: TRBV11-2; CDR3aa: CASSYPAGGPNTGELFF; CDR3nt: TGTGCCAGCAGCTATCCAGCGGGGGGCCCAAACACCGGGGAGCTGTTTTTT
abundance: .; d_gene: TRBD1; j_gene: TRBJ2-3; v_gene: TRBV24-1; CDR3aa: CATSESGTGTTDTQYF; CDR3nt: TGTGCCACCAGTGAGTCCGGGACAGGGACCACAGATACGCAGTATTTT
abundance: many; d_gene: TRBD2; j_gene: TRBJ2-3; v_gene: TRBV6-1; CDR3aa: CASSEVGGGRTDTQYF; CDR3nt: TGTGCCAGCAGTGAGGTTGGCGGGGGAAGGACAGATACGCAGTATTTT
abundance: .; d_gene: TRBD1; j_gene: TRBJ1-2; v_gene: TRBV6-5; CDR3aa: CASTDRNFGYTF; CDR3nt: TGTGCCAGCACGGACAGGAACTTCGGCTACACCTTC
abundance: few; d_gene: TRBD1; j_gene: TRBJ1-5; v_gene: TRBV18; CDR3aa: CASSPSRTGWEDSNQPQHF; CDR3nt: TGTGCCAGCTCACCAAGTCGGACAGGTTGGGAAGATAGCAATCAGCCCCAGCATTTT
abundance: .; d_gene: .; j_gene: TRBJ1-2; v_gene: TRBV2; CDR3aa: CATTATGGVTGNYGYTF; CDR3nt: TGTGCCACCACAGCGACAGGAGGGGTTACAGGAAACTATGGCTACACCTTC
abundance: few; d_gene: .; j_gene: TRBJ1-3; v_gene: TRBV4-1; CDR3aa: CASSPQPLLASGNTIYF; CDR3nt: TGCGCCAGCAGCCCCCAACCCCTACTGGCCTCTGGAAACACCATATATTTT
abundance: .; d_gene: TRBD1; j_gene: TRBJ2-1; v_gene: TRBV29-1; CDR3aa: CSVGTDYNEQFF; CDR3nt: TGCAGCGTCGGGACAGACTACAATGAGCAGTTCTTC
abundance: many; d_gene: .; j_gene: TRBJ2-5; v_gene: TRBV5-1; CDR3aa: CASSLRAFGTQETQYF; CDR3nt: TGCGCCAGCAGCTTGCGTGCCTTCGGAACCCAAGAGACCCAGTACTTC
abundance: .; d_gene: .; j_gene: TRBJ2-3; v_gene: TRBV5-1; CDR3aa: CASSLGLGLGLDTQYF; CDR3nt: TGCGCCAGCAGCTTGGGTCTGGGCCTAGGGTTGGATACGCAGTATTTT
abundance: many; d_gene: TRBD1; j_gene: TRBJ2-7; v_gene: TRBV12-3/TRBV12-4; CDR3aa: CASRPGTATYEQYF; CDR3nt: TGTGCCAGCAGACCCGGGACAGCGACCTACGAGCAGTACTTC
abundance: many; d_gene: .; j_gene: TRBJ2-6; v_gene: TRBV5-1; CDR3aa: CASSTTSGAGANVLTF; CDR3nt: TGCGCCAGCAGCACCACCTCGGGGGCTGGGGCCAACGTCCTGACTTTC
abundance: many; d_gene: TRBD2; j_gene: TRBJ2-3; v_gene: TRBV19; CDR3aa: CASRTKGTSGTDTQYF; CDR3nt: TGTGCCAGTAGGACCAAAGGGACTAGCGGCACAGATACGCAGTATTTT
abundance: many; d_gene: .; j_gene: TRBJ2-7; v_gene: TRBV7-2; CDR3aa: CASSPRRGHEQYF; CDR3nt: TGTGCCAGCAGCCCGCGTAGGGGACACGAGCAGTACTTC
abundance: .; d_gene: .; j_gene: TRBJ2-3; v_gene: TRBV10-3; CDR3aa: CAIRRELTTDTQYF; CDR3nt: TGTGCCATCAGGCGGGAACTTACCACAGATACGCAGTATTTT
abundance: many; d_gene: TRBD1; j_gene: TRBJ1-2; v_gene: TRBV5-6; CDR3aa: CASSLRTGGEFYGYTF; CDR3nt: TGTGCCAGCAGCTTGAGGACAGGGGGCGAATTCTATGGCTACACCTTC
abundance: many; d_gene: .; j_gene: TRBJ1-1; v_gene: TRBV19; CDR3aa: CASSIQGNTEAFF; CDR3nt: TGTGCCAGTAGTATTCAGGGGAACACTGAAGCTTTCTTT
abundance: .; d_gene: .; j_gene: TRBJ1-2; v_gene: TRBV5-5; CDR3aa: CASSQGPSSNYGYTF; CDR3nt: TGTGCCAGCAGCCAGGGCCCCAGTAGTAACTATGGCTACACCTTC
abundance: many; d_gene: .; j_gene: TRBJ1-6; v_gene: TRBV7-6; CDR3aa: CASSFLGRNDSPLHF; CDR3nt: TGTGCCAGCAGCTTCTTAGGGAGAAATGATTCACCCCTCCACTTT
abundance: few; d_gene: .; j_gene: TRBJ1-6; v_gene: TRBV7-2; CDR3aa: CASSLDRGHNSPLHF; CDR3nt: TGTGCCAGCAGCTTAGATCGGGGGCATAATTCACCCCTCCACTTT
abundance: many; d_gene: .; j_gene: TRBJ1-6; v_gene: TRBV4-1; CDR3aa: CASSPGVNSPLHF; CDR3nt: TGCGCCAGCAGCCCGGGGGTCAATTCACCCCTCCACTTT
abundance: few; d_gene: .; j_gene: TRBJ1-4; v_gene: TRBV4-2; CDR3aa: CASSQSFGAYPLRLFF; CDR3nt: TGTGCCAGCAGCCAAAGTTTTGGGGCCTACCCACTCAGACTGTTTTTT
abundance: many; d_gene: .; j_gene: TRBJ2-1; v_gene: TRBV2; CDR3aa: CASGGLSSYNEQFF; CDR3nt: TGTGCCAGCGGGGGACTGAGCTCCTACAATGAGCAGTTCTTC
abundance: many; d_gene: .; j_gene: TRBJ1-3; v_gene: TRBV30; CDR3aa: CAWMYSSGNTIYF; CDR3nt: TGTGCCTGGATGTACAGCTCTGGAAACACCATATATTTT
abundance: many; d_gene: TRBD1; j_gene: TRBJ1-2; v_gene: TRBV7-2; CDR3aa: CASSRAGTGAVGYTF; CDR3nt: TGTGCCAGCAGCCGAGCAGGGACAGGGGCTGTTGGCTACACCTTC
abundance: many; d_gene: .; j_gene: TRBJ2-4; v_gene: TRBV7-2; CDR3aa: CASSLFIGERRLAKNIQYF; CDR3nt: TGTGCCAGCAGCTTATTTATCGGGGAGCGACGACTAGCCAAAAACATTCAGTACTTC
abundance: many; d_gene: TRBD1; j_gene: TRBJ2-5; v_gene: TRBV7-2; CDR3aa: CASSLASTGGETQYF; CDR3nt: TGTGCCAGCAGCTTAGCGTCGACAGGGGGGGAGACCCAGTACTTC
abundance: few; d_gene: .; j_gene: TRBJ1-1; v_gene: TRBV12-5; CDR3aa: CASGFDTEAFF; CDR3nt: TGTGCTAGTGGTTTTGACACTGAAGCTTTCTTT
abundance: .; d_gene: .; j_gene: TRBJ2-3; v_gene: TRBV7-6; CDR3aa: CASSAHYTTDTQYF; CDR3nt: TGTGCCAGCAGCGCGCATTATACAACAGATACGCAGTATTTT
abundance: few; d_gene: TRBD1; j_gene: TRBJ1-5; v_gene: TRBV19; CDR3aa: CASSLRDRNYQPQHF; CDR3nt: TGTGCCAGTAGTCTCAGGGACAGGAATTATCAGCCCCAGCATTTT